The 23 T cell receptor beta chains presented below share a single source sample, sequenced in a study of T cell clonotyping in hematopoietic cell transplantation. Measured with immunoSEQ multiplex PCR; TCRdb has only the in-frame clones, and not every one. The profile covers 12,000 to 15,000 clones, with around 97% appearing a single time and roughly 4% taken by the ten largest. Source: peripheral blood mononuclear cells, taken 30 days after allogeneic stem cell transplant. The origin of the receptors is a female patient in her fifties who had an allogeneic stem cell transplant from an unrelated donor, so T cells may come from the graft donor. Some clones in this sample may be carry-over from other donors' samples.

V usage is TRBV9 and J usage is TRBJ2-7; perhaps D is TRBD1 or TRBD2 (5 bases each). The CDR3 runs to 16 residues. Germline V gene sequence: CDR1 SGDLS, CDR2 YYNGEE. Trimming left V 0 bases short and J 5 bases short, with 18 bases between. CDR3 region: CASSVGLGRRTDEQYF. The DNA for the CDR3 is TGTGCCAGCAGCGTAGGACTGGGACGCCGTACCGACGAGCAGTACTTC.

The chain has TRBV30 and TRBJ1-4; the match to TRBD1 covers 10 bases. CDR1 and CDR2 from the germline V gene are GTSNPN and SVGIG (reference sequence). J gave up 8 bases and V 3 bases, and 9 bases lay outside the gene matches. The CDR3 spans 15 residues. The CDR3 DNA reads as TGTGCCTGGAGCCGGGACAGGGGTGAGGGCGAAAAACTGTTTTTT. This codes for CAWSRDRGEGEKLFF. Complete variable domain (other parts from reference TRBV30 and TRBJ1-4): SQTIHQWPATLVQPVGSPLSLECTVEGTSNPNLYWYRQAAGRGLQLLFYSVGIGQISSEVPQNLSASRPQDRQFILSSKKLLLSDSGFYLCAWSRDRGEGEKLFFGSGTQLSVL.

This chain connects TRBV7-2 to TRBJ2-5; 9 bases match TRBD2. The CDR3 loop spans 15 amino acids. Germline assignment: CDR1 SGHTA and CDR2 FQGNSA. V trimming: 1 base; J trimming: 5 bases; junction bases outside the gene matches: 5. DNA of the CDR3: TGTGCCAGCAGCTTAGGGACTAGCGATGGGGAGACCCAGTACTTC. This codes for CASSLGTSDGETQYF.

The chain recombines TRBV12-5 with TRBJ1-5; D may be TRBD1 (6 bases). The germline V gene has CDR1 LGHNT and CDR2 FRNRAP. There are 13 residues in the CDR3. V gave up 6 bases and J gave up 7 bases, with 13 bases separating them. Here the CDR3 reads CASGDNREQPQHF. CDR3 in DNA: TGTGCTAGTGGGGATAACAGGGAGCAGCCCCAGCATTTT.

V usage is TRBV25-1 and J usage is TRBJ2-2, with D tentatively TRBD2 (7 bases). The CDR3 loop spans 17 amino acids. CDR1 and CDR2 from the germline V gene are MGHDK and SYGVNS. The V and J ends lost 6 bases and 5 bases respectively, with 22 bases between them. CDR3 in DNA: TGTGCCAGCAGCCCGAGGGGACGGGGGGCGGGTACCGGGGAGCTGTTTTTT. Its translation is CASSPRGRGAGTGELFF.

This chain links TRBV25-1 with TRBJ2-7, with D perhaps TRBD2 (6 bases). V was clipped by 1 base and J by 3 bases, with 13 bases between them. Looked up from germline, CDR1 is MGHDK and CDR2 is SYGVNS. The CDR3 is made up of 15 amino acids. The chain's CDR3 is CASSELRESRYEQYF. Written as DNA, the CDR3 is TGTGCCAGCAGTGAATTGCGGGAATCACGCTACGAGCAGTACTTC.

The CDR3, as DNA: TGCGCCAGCAGCTTGTCCGGGCTGGCCACTGAAGCTTTCTTT. Its translation is CASSLSGLATEAFF. This chain uses TRBV5-1 with TRBJ1-1; no clear D. The ends were cut back, 1 base at V and 4 bases at J, with 11 bases in the middle. Germline-derived CDR1 and CDR2 are SGHRS and YFSETQ. This CDR3 spans 14 amino acids.

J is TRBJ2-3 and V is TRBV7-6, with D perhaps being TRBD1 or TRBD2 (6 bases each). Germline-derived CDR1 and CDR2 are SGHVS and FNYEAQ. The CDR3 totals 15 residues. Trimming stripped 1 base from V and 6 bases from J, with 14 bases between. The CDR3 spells CASSLVWGAGDTQYF. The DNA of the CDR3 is TGTGCCAGCAGCTTAGTCTGGGGGGCCGGGGATACGCAGTATTTT.

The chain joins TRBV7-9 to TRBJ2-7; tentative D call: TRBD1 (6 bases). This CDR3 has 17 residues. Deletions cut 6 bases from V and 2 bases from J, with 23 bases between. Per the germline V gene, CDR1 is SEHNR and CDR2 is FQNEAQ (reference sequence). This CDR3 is CASSQTLEGGPPYEQYF. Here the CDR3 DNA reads TGTGCCAGCAGTCAAACCTTAGAAGGGGGACCCCCCTACGAGCAGTACTTC.

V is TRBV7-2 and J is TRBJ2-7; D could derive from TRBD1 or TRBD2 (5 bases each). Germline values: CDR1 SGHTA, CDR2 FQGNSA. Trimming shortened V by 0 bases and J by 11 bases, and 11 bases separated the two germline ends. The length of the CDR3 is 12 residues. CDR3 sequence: CASSLAGTRKYF. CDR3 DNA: TGTGCCAGCAGCTTAGCCGGGACGAGGAAGTACTTC. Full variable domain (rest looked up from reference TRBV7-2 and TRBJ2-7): GAGVSQSPSNKVTEKGKDVELRCDPISGHTALYWYRQSLGQGLEFLIYFQGNSAPDKSGLPSDRFSAERTGGSVSTLTIQRTQQEDSAVYLCASSLAGTRKYFGPGTRLTVT.

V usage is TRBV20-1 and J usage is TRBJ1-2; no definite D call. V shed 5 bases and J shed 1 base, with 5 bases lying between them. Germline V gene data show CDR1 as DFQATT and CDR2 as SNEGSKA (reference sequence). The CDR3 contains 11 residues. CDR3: CSAYNNYGYTF. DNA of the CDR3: TGCAGTGCTTACAATAACTATGGCTACACCTTC.

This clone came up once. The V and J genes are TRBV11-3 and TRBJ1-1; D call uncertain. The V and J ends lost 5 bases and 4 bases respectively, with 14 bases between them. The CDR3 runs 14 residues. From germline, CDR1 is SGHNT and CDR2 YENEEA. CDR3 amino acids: CASSPIAGSTEAFF. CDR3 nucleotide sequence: TGTGCCAGCAGCCCCATAGCGGGGAGCACTGAAGCTTTCTTT.

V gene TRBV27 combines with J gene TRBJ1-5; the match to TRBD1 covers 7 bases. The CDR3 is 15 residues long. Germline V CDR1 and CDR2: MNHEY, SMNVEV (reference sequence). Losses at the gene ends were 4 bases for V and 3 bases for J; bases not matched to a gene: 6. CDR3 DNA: TGTGCCAGCAGTTCCTACACAGGGGTCAATCAGCCCCAGCATTTT. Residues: CASSSYTGVNQPQHF.

The CDR3 DNA reads as TGTGCCAGCACCGGGGGGGCGAACTACGAGCAGTACTTC. Its translation: CASTGGANYEQYF. V is TRBV5-4 and J is TRBJ2-7; 8 positions agree with TRBD2. In germline, CDR1 is SGHNT, CDR2 YYREEE (reference sequence). The CDR3 consists of 13 residues. The V segment lost 6 bases and the J segment 3 bases; nucleotides outside the gene matches: 5.

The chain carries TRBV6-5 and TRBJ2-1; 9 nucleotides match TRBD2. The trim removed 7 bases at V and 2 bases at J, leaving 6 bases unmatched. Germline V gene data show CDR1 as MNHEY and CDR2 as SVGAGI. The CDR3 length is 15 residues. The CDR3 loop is CASKKAGGPYNEQFF. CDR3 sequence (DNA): TGTGCCAGCAAAAAAGCGGGGGGCCCCTACAATGAGCAGTTCTTC.

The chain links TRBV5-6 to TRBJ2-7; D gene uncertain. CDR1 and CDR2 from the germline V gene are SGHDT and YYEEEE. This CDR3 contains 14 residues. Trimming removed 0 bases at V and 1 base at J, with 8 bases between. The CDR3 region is CASSLAPRSYEQYF. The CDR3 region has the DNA TGTGCCAGCAGCTTGGCGCCGCGATCCTACGAGCAGTACTTC.

CDR3 bases: TGTGCCATCAGCGGACTAGCGGGGGGCGGATACGAGCAGTACTTC. It yields the protein CAISGLAGGGYEQYF. This rearrangement joins TRBV10-3 to TRBJ2-7; 14 bases are a match to TRBD2. The CDR3 consists of 15 residues. Germline assignment: CDR1 ENHRY and CDR2 SYGVKD. V shed 6 bases and J 4 bases; nucleotides not matched to a gene: 5.

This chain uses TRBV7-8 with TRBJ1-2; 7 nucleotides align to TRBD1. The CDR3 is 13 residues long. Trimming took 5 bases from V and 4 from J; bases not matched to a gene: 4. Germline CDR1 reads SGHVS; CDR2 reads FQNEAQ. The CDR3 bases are TGTGCCAGCAGCGTCCGGACAGGCTATGGCTACACCTTC. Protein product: CASSVRTGYGYTF.

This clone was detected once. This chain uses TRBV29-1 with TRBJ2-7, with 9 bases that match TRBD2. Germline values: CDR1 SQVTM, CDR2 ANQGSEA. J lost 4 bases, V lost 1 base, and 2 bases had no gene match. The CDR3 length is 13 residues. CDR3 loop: CSVEVREGYEQYF. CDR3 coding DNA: TGCAGCGTTGAAGTGCGGGAGGGATACGAGCAGTACTTC.

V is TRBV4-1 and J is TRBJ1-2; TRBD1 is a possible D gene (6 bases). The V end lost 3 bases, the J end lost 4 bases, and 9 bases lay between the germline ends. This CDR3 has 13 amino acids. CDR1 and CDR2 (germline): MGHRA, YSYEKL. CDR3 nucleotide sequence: TGCGCCAGCAGCCAGGGGGCTACCTATGGCTACACCTTC. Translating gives CASSQGATYGYTF.

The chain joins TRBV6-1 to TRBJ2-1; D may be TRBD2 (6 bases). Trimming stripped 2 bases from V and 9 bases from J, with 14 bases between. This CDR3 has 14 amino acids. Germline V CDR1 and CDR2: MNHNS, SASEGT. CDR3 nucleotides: TGTGCCAGCAGTGAACCCCGACTAGACGGTGAGCAGTTCTTC. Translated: CASSEPRLDGEQFF.

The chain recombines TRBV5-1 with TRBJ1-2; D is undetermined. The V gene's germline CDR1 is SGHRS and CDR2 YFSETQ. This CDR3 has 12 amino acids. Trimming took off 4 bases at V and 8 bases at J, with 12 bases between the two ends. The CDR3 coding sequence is TGCGCCAGCAGCGACGCGGGAGACGGCTACACCTTC. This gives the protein CASSDAGDGYTF.

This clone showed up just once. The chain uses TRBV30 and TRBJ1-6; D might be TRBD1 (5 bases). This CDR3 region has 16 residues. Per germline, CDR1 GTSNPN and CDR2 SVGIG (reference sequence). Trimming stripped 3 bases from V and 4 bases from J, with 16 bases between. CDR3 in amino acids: CAWRAGSGAYNSPLHF. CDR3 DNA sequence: TGTGCCTGGAGGGCAGGGAGCGGTGCGTATAATTCACCCCTCCACTTT.